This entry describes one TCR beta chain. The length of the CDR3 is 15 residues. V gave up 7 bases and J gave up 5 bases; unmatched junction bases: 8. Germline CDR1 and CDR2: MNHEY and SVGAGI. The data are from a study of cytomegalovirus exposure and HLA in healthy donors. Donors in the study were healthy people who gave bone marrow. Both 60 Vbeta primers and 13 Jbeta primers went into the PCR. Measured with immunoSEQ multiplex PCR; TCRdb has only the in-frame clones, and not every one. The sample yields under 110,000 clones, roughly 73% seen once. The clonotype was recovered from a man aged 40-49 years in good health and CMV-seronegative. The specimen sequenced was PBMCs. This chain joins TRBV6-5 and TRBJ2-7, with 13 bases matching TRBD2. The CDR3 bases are TGTGCCAGCACCACTAGCGGGGGGGCGGCGAACGAGCAGTACTTC. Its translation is CASTTSGGAANEQYF.